The entry below gives a single TCR beta chain sequence along with its context. It lacks a known antigen. No quality values exist for individual bases; no much larger clone is one base distant. Germline trimming amounts to 6 bases on V and 5 bases on J, with 5 as the count of junction bases outside the gene matches. The CDR3 starts with the cysteine, ends with the phenylalanine, and has 15 residues. Only the CDR3 portion is preserved as DNA: 45 bases, with reading frame beginning at the first base. Sequencing was carried out with an Illumina HiSeq 2500. First-strand cDNA was synthesized using Superscript III and a set of TRAV- and TRBV-specific primers, so that both TCRalpha and TCRbeta chains were covered. TCRs were amplified for around 20 PCR cycles with Phusion, using a constant-region primer paired with the adapter attached to the V primers. The MessageAmp II aRNA Amplification Kit was used to amplify the isolated mRNA, with in vitro transcription run for approximately 15 hours at 37 degrees C. The Dynabeads mRNA DIRECT Purification Kit was used to isolate mRNA for TCR sequencing. A second roughly 23-cycle Phusion PCR added indexed Illumina adapters, and products were purified with AMPure XP beads. The study's processing was this. Custom Perl scripts pooled TCR sequences encoding the same protein, removed out-of-frame sequences and computed each clonotype's abundance. Any TCR sequence backed by just one read was left out of the analysis. Among the metrics used to describe the repertoires were Shannon entropy, Gini index, clonality, richness, and the frequency of TCRs shared between repertoires. The public reads were run again by TCRdb, first through fastp at Q25 and then through MiXCR, and only productive beta chains were kept. Records with the same CDR3 protein are collapsed into one entry carrying the most frequent genes and DNA. The V and J calls shown here were made by TCRdb, not taken from the authors' results. The sample table shows more than 90,000 distinct CDR3 sequences, and under 25% are seen once. The ten largest account for over 4% of the sample.

This sample is part of a study of low-dose radiotherapy and immunotherapy resistance in tumors (dated by TCRdb to between 2021 and 2024). The study in broad terms: In Cohort 1, each fraction delivered 0.5 Gy every 2 weeks, and the prescribed total PTV dose was 6.5 Gy. For Cohort 2, the dose was 1 Gy per fraction given every two weeks, adding up to 13 Gy in total across 26 weeks. Patients were given nivolumab as a 240 mg flat dose every two weeks and ipilimumab at 1 mg/kg every six weeks, with both drugs delivered intravenously. Cyclophosphamide 200 mg/m2 was administered intravenously every two weeks, one day before each radiation and immunotherapy administration. Aspirin 300 mg was taken orally once daily by patients for four cycles, starting on cycle 1 day 1. Randomization of trial participants into treatment groups was not performed. The translational analysis covered eight patients: three from the first dose cohort and the first five from the second dose cohort.

Sample time point, as interpreted from the label and publication: after trial treatment. Reading the label with the study, this specimen's treatment or condition is: LDRT plus nivolumab, ipilimumab, low-dose cyclophosphamide and aspirin (RACIN trial). The donors took part in RACIN, a single-arm, phase I, dose-escalation trial that combined nivolumab, ipilimumab, aspirin, low-dose cyclophosphamide and low-dose radiotherapy. Patients were eligible if they had advanced solid tumors that were TIL-negative. Sequencing was performed on PBMCs, taken after low-dose radiotherapy plus immunotherapy. This clonotype originated in a male donor with prostate cancer. Recombination connected TRBV12-3 or TRBV12-4 to TRBJ2-2; TRBD2 aligns with 11 central bases. At the DNA level, the sequence is TGTGCCAGCAGCCCCACTAGCGGGAGAACCGGGGAGCTGTTTTTT. Translation gives CASSPTSGRTGELFF.